The 10 T cell receptor beta chains listed next were all sequenced from one sample in a study of cytomegalovirus exposure and HLA in healthy donors. Amplification used 60 Vbeta primers and 13 Jbeta primers. Measured with immunoSEQ multiplex PCR; TCRdb has only the in-frame clones, and not every one. The table lists 58,000 or so clones, 65% to 75% of them singletons. Specimen: PBMCs. The receptor source for this set is a man aged 50-59 years in good health and CMV-seropositive.

This clone showed up just once. This rearrangement joins TRBV27 to TRBJ2-7, with D maybe TRBD1 (7 bases). The CDR3 has 17 residues. V lost 2 bases and J 3 bases, leaving 20 bases between the germline ends. The germline gives CDR1 MNHEY, CDR2 SMNVEV (reference sequence). The CDR3 region is CASSLKAGQLTRYEQYF. Written as DNA, the CDR3 is TGTGCCAGCAGTTTAAAGGCGGGACAGTTGACCCGCTACGAGCAGTACTTC.

The chain recombines TRBV7-6 with TRBJ2-2, with 10 positions matching TRBD2. The CDR3 length is 15 residues. Germline CDR1 reads SGHVS; CDR2 reads FNYEAQ. V was pared by 3 bases and J by 7 bases, with 5 bases of the junction left unmatched. CDR3 residues: CASSFLAGDGGELFF. The CDR3 DNA is TGTGCCAGCAGCTTCCTAGCGGGAGATGGCGGGGAGCTGTTTTTT.

The chain links TRBV5-1 to TRBJ2-3; D remains ambiguous. The ends were cut back, 4 bases at V and 0 bases at J, with 6 bases in the middle. Germline V gene data show CDR1 as SGHRS and CDR2 as YFSETQ. CDR3 length: 13 residues. The CDR3 DNA follows: TGCGCCAGCAGCCCACTAAGCACAGATACGCAGTATTTT. The encoded protein is CASSPLSTDTQYF.

V usage is TRBV27 and J usage is TRBJ1-5, with 7 bases matching TRBD1. The CDR3 runs to 13 residues. The V and J ends lost 9 bases and 0 bases, in that order; junction bases with no gene match: 2. Germline loops: CDR1 MNHEY, CDR2 SMNVEV (reference sequence). As DNA, the CDR3 is TGTGCCAGTGGACAGGATAGCAATCAGCCCCAGCATTTT. Amino acid sequence: CASGQDSNQPQHF.

The chain has TRBV27 and TRBJ1-2; maybe TRBD1 (5 bases). The CDR3 runs 14 residues. V lost 7 bases to trimming and J lost 3 bases, with 15 bases between them. Germline CDR1 and CDR2: MNHEY and SMNVEV (reference sequence). For the CDR3, the DNA is TGTGCCAGCACCCCCCTCGGGGGGGACTATGGCTACACCTTC. Residues: CASTPLGGDYGYTF.

This clone was seen only a few times. The chain has TRBV6-1 and TRBJ1-6; D gene unclear. V was shortened by 4 bases and J by 6 bases, with 10 bases between the two germline ends. The CDR3 covers 14 residues. The germline V gene encodes CDR1 MNHNS and CDR2 SASEGT. This CDR3 reads CASSGGRFNSPLHF. The CDR3 coding sequence is TGTGCCAGCAGTGGCGGAAGGTTTAATTCACCCCTCCACTTT.

The gene calls are TRBV29-1 and TRBJ1-2, with a weak D call TRBD1 (5 bases). V was trimmed by 6 bases and J by 4 bases, leaving 18 bases between them. The CDR3 consists of 14 residues. Germline CDR1 and CDR2: SQVTM and ANQGSEA. For the CDR3, the DNA is TGCAGCGTAAAAGGGGCGATTCTAGGCTATGGCTACACCTTC. It translates to CSVKGAILGYGYTF.

This chain connects TRBV9 to TRBJ2-1; 8 bases align to TRBD2. Trimming took 6 bases from V and 2 from J; bases not matched to a gene: 7. In germline, CDR1 is SGDLS, CDR2 YYNGEE. The CDR3 spans 15 residues. The CDR3 reads CASNLGGGTYNEQFF. The CDR3 region has the DNA TGTGCCAGCAACCTGGGCGGGGGGACCTACAATGAGCAGTTCTTC.

The chain combines TRBV6-1 with TRBJ1-5; D is undetermined. The CDR3 runs 12 residues. The germline V and J ends were trimmed by 2 bases and 7 bases, with 6 bases remaining between them. The V gene's germline CDR1 is MNHNS and CDR2 SASEGT. Written as DNA, the CDR3 is TGTGCCAGCAGTGAATCCCGGCAGCCCCAGCATTTT. This encodes CASSESRQPQHF.

This clone was seen more than once but under ten times. The chain links TRBV4-1 to TRBJ1-2; 9 nucleotides align to TRBD1. Germline values: CDR1 MGHRA, CDR2 YSYEKL. Unmatched junction bases numbered 9, after V lost 1 base and J lost 0 bases. The CDR3 length is 18 residues. Written as DNA, the CDR3 is TGCGCCAGCAGCCAAGCGAGGGGACAGGGAGTGGCTAACTATGGCTACACCTTC. Translated: CASSQARGQGVANYGYTF.